The 13 T cell receptor beta chains below come from one sample, sequenced in a study of blood T cell repertoires in COVID-19. Method: immunoSEQ multiplex PCR; TCRdb's copy keeps in-frame clones and lacks some. Of under 350,000 clones listed, roughly 83% are singletons. Specimen: peripheral blood. These receptor sequences come from a man aged 60-69 years who had recovered from COVID-19.

This clone occurred a few times. The chain uses TRBV7-9 and TRBJ1-5; TRBD1 matches 9 bases. The trim removed 5 bases at V and 6 bases at J, leaving 5 bases unmatched. Germline lookup yields CDR1 SEHNR and CDR2 FQNEAQ (reference sequence). This CDR3 spans 14 amino acids. CDR3 region: CASSRQGVGQPQHF. The CDR3 DNA reads as TGTGCCAGCAGCCGACAGGGGGTGGGTCAGCCCCAGCATTTT.

The chain is built from TRBV30 and TRBJ1-3; TRBD1 is a possible D gene (5 bases). The germline V and J ends were trimmed by 3 bases and 4 bases, with 13 bases remaining between them. The CDR3 covers 14 residues. The germline V gene encodes CDR1 GTSNPN and CDR2 SVGIG (reference sequence). This CDR3 is CAWSRQGGGNTIYF. The DNA for the CDR3 is TGTGCCTGGAGCCGCCAGGGTGGGGGAAACACCATATATTTT.

This rearrangement joins TRBV5-1 to TRBJ2-2; maybe TRBD2 (5 bases). Per the germline V gene, CDR1 is SGHRS and CDR2 is YFSETQ. The CDR3 loop spans 18 amino acids. V shed 2 bases and J shed 0 bases, with 17 bases lying between them. The CDR3 protein is CASSFSWGATSNTGELFF. CDR3 DNA: TGCGCCAGCAGCTTTTCGTGGGGAGCGACCTCGAACACCGGGGAGCTGTTTTTT.

The V gene is TRBV5-1, the J gene TRBJ1-2; 9 positions agree with TRBD1. V dropped 0 bases and J dropped 8; count of bases not matched to a gene: 5. Germline V lookup: CDR1 SGHRS, CDR2 YFSETQ. The CDR3 runs to 14 residues. The CDR3 DNA is TGCGCCAGCAGCTTGGCCAGACAGGGGGACGGCTACACCTTC. As protein: CASSLARQGDGYTF.

This rearrangement joins TRBV5-1 to TRBJ1-6, with TRBD1 matching 9 bases. CDR3 length: 14 residues. CDR1 SGHRS and CDR2 YFSETQ come from the germline V gene. The ends lost 8 bases at V and 6 bases at J; junction bases unmatched: 6. CDR3 region: CASARGQGNSPLHF. In nucleotides, the CDR3 is TGCGCCAGTGCCCGGGGACAGGGTAATTCACCCCTCCACTTT.

This clone was picked up one time. The chain couples TRBV5-1 to TRBJ2-1; 10 bases are shared with TRBD1. The germline CDR1 and CDR2 sequences are SGHRS and YFSETQ. This CDR3 is 16 amino acids long. V shed 4 bases, J shed 5 bases, and the junction held 9 bases outside the gene matches. The CDR3 reads CASSRVPGTGDNEQFF. The CDR3 nucleotides read TGCGCCAGCAGCAGGGTGCCCGGGACAGGGGACAATGAGCAGTTCTTC.

The genes are TRBV6-4 and TRBJ2-2, with 9 bases that match TRBD2. CDR1 is MRHNA and CDR2 is SNTAGT in the germline V gene. This CDR3 region has 15 residues. J was trimmed by 6 bases and V by 4 bases; bases with no gene match: 6. CDR3 sequence reads: CASSGEAGGPGELFF. For the CDR3, the DNA is TGTGCCAGCAGTGGGGAAGCGGGAGGACCCGGGGAGCTGTTTTTT.

The V call is TRBV20-1, the J call TRBJ2-7, with 7 bases lining up with TRBD1. Losses at the gene ends were 3 bases for V and 1 base for J; bases not matched to a gene: 6. Germline CDR1 is DFQATT and CDR2 is SNEGSKA (reference sequence). CDR3 length: 14 amino acids. The CDR3 nucleotides read TGCAGTGCTAGTTACCAGGGACAGTCCTACGAGCAGTACTTC. Protein sequence: CSASYQGQSYEQYF.

This chain links TRBV19 with TRBJ1-1; 8 positions agree with TRBD1. This CDR3 contains 14 residues. The germline V gene has CDR1 LNHDA and CDR2 SQIVND (reference sequence). Germline trimming cut 5 bases from V and 7 bases from J; bases unmatched to any gene: 9. The CDR3, as DNA: TGTGCCAGTAGTCCACGGACAGGGAGGATTGAAGCTTTCTTT. Protein: CASSPRTGRIEAFF.

The gene calls are TRBV28 and TRBJ2-7; weak D call: TRBD2 (6 bases). Germline V gives CDR1 MDHEN, CDR2 SYDVKM. This CDR3 spans 15 amino acids. The V gene lost 7 bases and the J gene lost 2 bases, with 18 bases spanning the gap. CDR3 in DNA: TGTGCCAGCACTCCCGAGGGACTGCCTACCTACGAGCAGTACTTC. This encodes CASTPEGLPTYEQYF.

This sequence joins TRBV2 and TRBJ1-5; D uncertain. Germline lookup yields CDR1 SNHLY and CDR2 FYNNEI. This CDR3 is 15 amino acids long. With 5 bases removed from V and 0 bases from J, the gap between germline ends came to 11 bases. CDR3 bases: TGTGCCAGCAGTCTACAGAGTAATAGCAATCAGCCCCAGCATTTT. It encodes CASSLQSNSNQPQHF.

The chain combines TRBV5-3 with TRBJ2-3; 7 bases line up with TRBD1. Being an ORF, TRBV5-3 has a function that is uncertain. This CDR3 region has 16 residues. V gave up 5 bases and J gave up 3 bases; unmatched junction bases: 12. The CDR3 loop reads CARSRDSPWVTDTQYF. The CDR3 bases are TGTGCCAGAAGTCGGGACAGTCCTTGGGTGACAGATACGCAGTATTTT.

CDR3 sequence: CASSLDRKNYGYTF. The CDR3 coding sequence is TGTGCCAGCAGCTTGGACAGAAAAAACTATGGCTACACCTTC. This chain connects TRBV5-4 to TRBJ1-2, with D unresolved. This CDR3 has 14 amino acids. Trimming took 0 bases from V and 2 from J, leaving 8 bases between them. The germline gives CDR1 SGHNT, CDR2 YYREEE (reference sequence). Full variable domain (rest looked up from reference TRBV5-4 and TRBJ1-2): ETGVTQSPTHLIKTRGQQVTLRCSSQSGHNTVSWYQQALGQGPQFIFQYYREEENGRGNFPPRFSGLQFPNYSSELNVNALELDDSALYLCASSLDRKNYGYTFGSGTRLTVV.